One and the same sample provided the 31 T cell receptor beta chains below, sequenced in a study of T cells after yellow fever vaccination. Each CDR3 protein gets one entry after TCRdb re-called the 5' RACE reads with MiXCR. In the table there are 400,000 or so distinct CDR3 sequences, roughly 20% of which are singletons. Sequencing was performed on PBMCs, taken before the yellow fever booster vaccination. All receptors derive from a man aged 18 to 35 who received the YFV17D yellow fever vaccine.

This rearrangement joins TRBV16 to TRBJ2-7, with D unresolved. CDR3 length: 12 residues. In germline, CDR1 is KGHSY, CDR2 FQNENV. Trimming removed 0 bases at V and 3 bases at J, with 3 bases between. The CDR3 region has the DNA TGTGCCAGCAGCCAATCATACTACGAGCAGTACGTC. Translating it yields CASSQSYYEQYV.

This clonotype has just a few counts. CDR3 in amino acids: CAISESLGTEAFF. For the CDR3, the DNA is TGTGCCATCAGTGAGTCTTTGGGCACTGAAGCTTTCTTT. The chain recombines TRBV10-3 with TRBJ1-1; D not resolved. This CDR3 is 13 amino acids long. Germline lookup yields CDR1 ENHRY and CDR2 SYGVKD. Trimming stripped 0 bases from V and 4 bases from J, with 6 bases between.

This clonotype was recorded a few times. The J gene is TRBJ2-1, the V gene TRBV6-5, with a tentative D call TRBD1 (5 bases). The CDR3 totals 13 residues. CDR1 and CDR2 from the germline V gene are MNHEY and SVGAGI. V dropped 5 bases and J dropped 10 bases, with 15 bases sitting between them. CDR3 amino acids: CASSTPGIREQFF. DNA for the CDR3: TGTGCCAGCAGTACGCCAGGGATTCGGGAGCAGTTCTTC.

This clonotype was seen a few times. This chain links TRBV20-1 with TRBJ1-5; unclear D gene. The V end was cut by 3 bases, the J end by 7 bases, with 19 bases between. This CDR3 region has 15 residues. The V gene's germline CDR1 is DFQATT and CDR2 SNEGSKA (reference sequence). The CDR3 protein is CSASFPVTNRQPQHF. The CDR3 DNA reads TGCAGTGCTAGTTTCCCGGTGACCAACCGACAGCCCCAGCATTTT.

The rearrangement links TRBV20-1 to TRBJ2-5; 9 bases are a match to TRBD2. After removal of 6 bases from V and 5 bases from J, the junction contained 7 bases not matched to a gene. CDR3 length equals 13 residues. Germline V lookup: CDR1 DFQATT, CDR2 SNEGSKA (reference sequence). The CDR3, as DNA: TGCAGTGCCGGGACTAGCCGGGGGGAGACCCAGTACTTC. As protein: CSAGTSRGETQYF.

This chain joins TRBV7-8 and TRBJ2-5; TRBD1 might be the D (7 bases). Germline assignment: CDR1 SGHVS and CDR2 FQNEAQ. CDR3 length: 13 residues. Trimming took off 8 bases at V and 7 bases at J, with 17 bases between the two ends. CDR3 sequence: CASQGGDWWTQYF. The CDR3 DNA reads as TGTGCCAGCCAGGGGGGAGATTGGTGGACCCAGTACTTC.

V usage is TRBV18 and J usage is TRBJ2-7; 8 bases are shared with TRBD1. Germline CDR1 reads KGHSH; CDR2 reads LQKENI. The CDR3 has 13 residues. V gave up 6 bases and J gave up 5 bases; unmatched junction bases: 6. CDR3 in amino acids: CASSSGQGDEQYV. In DNA form, the CDR3 reads TGTGCCAGCTCCTCAGGACAGGGCGACGAGCAGTACGTC.

The CDR3 loop reads CASSRPGPGFGYTF. The CDR3 DNA sequence: TGTGCCAGCAGCCGGCCGGGCCCCGGTTTCGGCTACACCTTC. The chain recombines TRBV7-2 with TRBJ1-2; D is undetermined. The V end was cut by 5 bases, the J end by 8 bases, with 18 bases between. The germline CDR1 and CDR2 sequences are SGHTA and FQGNSA. The CDR3 spans 14 residues.

This clonotype showed up just a few times. This rearrangement joins TRBV7-2 to TRBJ1-2; 8 bases align to TRBD1. The CDR3 is 15 residues long. The junction had 12 bases not matched to a gene; V was cut back by 4 bases and J by 8 bases. CDR1 is SGHTA and CDR2 is FQGNSA in the germline V gene. The CDR3 spells CASSSATGVFRGYTF. The CDR3, as DNA: TGTGCCAGCAGCTCCGCGACAGGGGTTTTCCGCGGCTACACCTTC.

The chain joins TRBV29-1 to TRBJ1-6; D unresolved. The CDR3 extends over 13 amino acids. Germline CDR1 and CDR2: SQVTM and ANQGSEA. V was clipped by 4 bases and J by 7 bases, with 11 bases between them. CDR3 amino acids: CSVVAGPNSPLHF. The CDR3 bases are TGCAGCGTTGTGGCAGGACCGAATTCACCCCTCCACTTT. The full variable domain, rest sourced from reference TRBV29-1 and TRBJ1-6, is SAVISQKPSRDICQRGTSLTIQCQVDSQVTMMFWYRQQPGQSLTLIATANQGSEATYESGFVIDKFPISRPNLTFSTLTVSNMSPEDSSIYLCSVVAGPNSPLHFGNGTRLTVT.

This chain joins TRBV4-3 and TRBJ2-2; TRBD2 matches 8 bases. V was clipped by 1 base and J by 2 bases; unmatched bases: 6. Germline lookup yields CDR1 LGHNA and CDR2 YSLEER. The CDR3 has 17 residues. The chain's CDR3 is CASSQAVAGGNTGELFF. The CDR3 DNA follows: TGCGCCAGCAGCCAAGCGGTTGCGGGGGGAAACACCGGGGAGCTGTTTTTT.

The chain employs TRBV7-6 and TRBJ2-1; D is possibly TRBD1 (6 bases). Germline V gene sequence: CDR1 SGHVS, CDR2 FNYEAQ. The CDR3 covers 14 residues. V lost 5 bases, J lost 9 bases, and 17 bases lay in between. The CDR3 reads CASSLGVGASEQFF. CDR3 DNA: TGTGCCAGCAGCCTGGGTGTGGGGGCTAGTGAGCAGTTCTTC.

The chain employs TRBV12-3 or TRBV12-4 and TRBJ1-1, with D possibly being TRBD1 (5 bases). The germline V and J ends were trimmed by 2 bases and 5 bases, with 12 bases remaining between them. The CDR3 is 14 amino acids. CDR3 amino acids: CASSLSGWGTEAFF. Written as DNA, the CDR3 is TGTGCCAGCAGTTTATCTGGGTGGGGGACTGAAGCTTTCTTT.

The rearrangement joins TRBV5-1 to TRBJ1-2, with a weak D call TRBD1 (5 bases). Looked up from germline, CDR1 is SGHRS and CDR2 is YFSETQ. This CDR3 contains 14 residues. The ends were cut back, 0 bases at V and 4 bases at J, with 10 bases in the middle. DNA of the CDR3: TGCGCCAGCAGCTTGGAGGGGTTCCGCTATGGCTACACCTTC. Amino acids: CASSLEGFRYGYTF. Based on the CDR3 plus reference TRBV5-1 and TRBJ1-2, the full variable domain is KAGVTQTPRYLIKTRGQQVTLSCSPISGHRSVSWYQQTPGQGLQFLFEYFSETQRNKGNFPGRFSGRQFSNSRSEMNVSTLELGDSALYLCASSLEGFRYGYTFGSGTRLTVV.

The chain carries TRBV12-3 or TRBV12-4 and TRBJ1-5, with D unresolved. The CDR3 has 14 residues. V was cut by 2 bases and J by 6 bases, with 11 bases left in between. CDR3 residues: CASSLSRSPQPQHF. The CDR3 nucleotides are TGTGCCAGCAGTTTATCTCGGAGCCCTCAGCCCCAGCATTTT.

This clonotype occurred a few times. The chain employs TRBV29-1 and TRBJ2-6; D gene ambiguous. Germline-derived CDR1 and CDR2 are SQVTM and ANQGSEA. Trimming left V 4 bases short and J 1 base short, with 8 bases between. This CDR3 has 14 amino acids. CDR3 loop: CSVAPGSGANVLTF. CDR3 in DNA: TGCAGCGTTGCCCCTGGGTCTGGGGCCAACGTCCTGACTTTC. Full variable domain (missing parts from reference TRBV29-1 and TRBJ2-6): SAVISQKPSRDICQRGTSLTIQCQVDSQVTMMFWYRQQPGQSLTLIATANQGSEATYESGFVIDKFPISRPNLTFSTLTVSNMSPEDSSIYLCSVAPGSGANVLTFGAGSRLTVL.

This clonotype was seen a few times. This rearrangement joins TRBV12-3 or TRBV12-4 to TRBJ2-7, with 7 bases that match TRBD1. Trimming took 6 bases from V and 5 from J; bases not matched to a gene: 7. This CDR3 spans 13 amino acids. The CDR3 is CASRRTGFNEQYF. In DNA form, the CDR3 reads TGTGCCAGCAGACGGACAGGCTTTAACGAGCAGTACTTC.

J is TRBJ2-1 and V is TRBV20-1; 10 bases match TRBD1. Germline trimming cut 3 bases from V and 8 bases from J; bases unmatched to any gene: 4. Germline lookup yields CDR1 DFQATT and CDR2 SNEGSKA (reference sequence). This CDR3 has 13 residues. The CDR3 protein is CSASPGTGDEQFF. The CDR3 DNA reads TGCAGTGCTAGCCCCGGGACAGGGGATGAGCAGTTCTTC.

This clonotype occurred a few times. The chain combines TRBV29-1 with TRBJ2-3; TRBD2 is a possible D gene (7 bases). Looked up from germline, CDR1 is SQVTM and CDR2 is ANQGSEA. With 4 bases removed from V and 12 bases from J, the gap between germline ends came to 14 bases. This CDR3 region has 11 residues. This chain's CDR3 is CSVAPGGRQYF. The CDR3 DNA reads TGCAGCGTTGCCCCCGGGGGGCGTCAGTATTTT.

V and J are TRBV18 and TRBJ2-3, with D perhaps being TRBD1 or TRBD2 (6 bases each). The CDR3 has 16 residues. Trimming took 3 bases from V and 4 from J, leaving 17 bases between them. From germline, CDR1 is KGHSH and CDR2 LQKENI. The CDR3 loop is CASSPREGGIADTQYF. In nucleotides, the CDR3 is TGTGCCAGCTCACCCCGTGAGGGGGGAATCGCAGATACGCAGTATTTT.

This clonotype was detected a few times. The chain recombines TRBV2 with TRBJ1-1, with 9 bases aligning to TRBD1. V lost 6 bases and J lost 5; bases outside the gene matches: 4. CDR3 length: 13 residues. CDR1 is SNHLY and CDR2 is FYNNEI in the germline V gene. CDR3 amino acids: CASSGDRETEAFF. The CDR3 coding sequence is TGTGCCAGCAGCGGGGACAGGGAAACTGAAGCTTTCTTT.

This clonotype was picked up a small number of times. This rearrangement joins TRBV6-1 to TRBJ1-5, with D unclear. Germline V gene sequence: CDR1 MNHNS, CDR2 SASEGT. This CDR3 has 13 residues. V lost 5 bases and J 8 bases, leaving 13 bases between the germline ends. The CDR3 here is CASSPGNMEPQHF. CDR3 nucleotide sequence: TGTGCCAGCAGTCCGGGTAACATGGAGCCCCAGCATTTT.

The chain joins TRBV6-1 to TRBJ1-5, with D possibly matching TRBD1 (6 bases). Trimming shortened V by 4 bases and J by 2 bases, and 15 bases separated the two germline ends. The CDR3 runs to 16 residues. Germline V gene sequence: CDR1 MNHNS, CDR2 SASEGT. CDR3 protein: CASSGGTMSGNQPQHF. CDR3 in DNA: TGTGCCAGCAGTGGCGGGACAATGTCGGGCAATCAGCCCCAGCATTTT.

This clonotype was counted between two and nine times. J is TRBJ1-2 and V is TRBV6-4, with D perhaps TRBD1 (5 bases). Trimming shortened V by 5 bases and J by 4 bases, and 11 bases separated the two germline ends. The CDR3 consists of 13 residues. Per the germline V gene, CDR1 is MRHNA and CDR2 is SNTAGT. The CDR3 bases are TGTGCCAGCAGTCCAACCGGGACCTATGGCTACACCTTC. Its translation is CASSPTGTYGYTF.

The rearrangement uses TRBV20-1 and TRBJ2-3; D unresolved. This CDR3 spans 15 amino acids. Trimming pared 0 bases from V and 0 bases from J, leaving 10 bases between. Germline loops: CDR1 DFQATT, CDR2 SNEGSKA (reference sequence). The CDR3 reads CSARDRVTSTDTQYF. The CDR3 region has the DNA TGCAGTGCTAGAGATCGGGTCACTAGCACAGATACGCAGTATTTT.

This clonotype was recorded a few times. The CDR3 coding sequence is TGTGCCAGCAGACGGGACAGGGTGGATACGCAGTATTTT. Protein sequence: CASRRDRVDTQYF. The chain combines TRBV6-2 or TRBV6-3 with TRBJ2-3, with TRBD1 identical over 9 bases. Per germline, CDR1 MNHEY and CDR2 SVGEGT. The CDR3 has 13 amino acids. With V trimmed by 6 bases and J by 6 bases, 4 bases remained unmatched.

This chain joins TRBV20-1 and TRBJ2-1; D is possibly TRBD1 or TRBD2 (5 bases each). Between the trimmed V and J ends, which lost 0 bases and 7 bases, there was a span of 13 bases. Germline V gene lookup returns CDR1 DFQATT and CDR2 SNEGSKA (reference sequence). The CDR3 has 14 residues. CDR3 DNA sequence: TGCAGTGCTAGAGATCCGTCGGGGACGAATGAGCAGTTCTTC. Translated: CSARDPSGTNEQFF.

In its sample, this clonotype was seen many times. The rearrangement joins TRBV7-6 to TRBJ1-3; 12 bases are shared with TRBD1. This CDR3 has 15 residues. CDR1 is SGHVS and CDR2 is FNYEAQ in the germline V gene. V trimming: 3 bases; J trimming: 4 bases; junction bases outside the gene matches: 1. The CDR3 loop is CASSLGQGAGNTIYF. The CDR3 region has the DNA TGTGCCAGCAGCTTGGGACAGGGGGCCGGAAACACCATATATTTT.

This clonotype was counted between two and nine times. This chain joins TRBV29-1 and TRBJ1-1, with 12 bases fitting TRBD1. There are 12 residues in the CDR3. The V segment lost 3 bases and the J segment 12 bases; nucleotides outside the gene matches: 5. From germline, CDR1 is SQVTM and CDR2 ANQGSEA. CDR3 region: CSVERDRGRSFF. The CDR3 DNA is TGCAGCGTTGAGCGGGACAGGGGGCGATCTTTCTTT.

This clonotype was observed a few times. The chain couples TRBV20-1 to TRBJ2-7; no clear D. V lost 0 bases and J lost 0, with 6 bases in between. This CDR3 spans 13 amino acids. Germline CDR1 and CDR2: DFQATT and SNEGSKA (reference sequence). The CDR3 DNA sequence: TGCAGTGCTAGAGAGGTCAGCTCCTACGAGCAGTACGTC. This translates into CSAREVSSYEQYV.

This rearrangement joins TRBV5-1 to TRBJ1-1; D ambiguous. Trimming stripped 2 bases from V and 10 bases from J, with 12 bases between. The CDR3 extends over 12 amino acids. Per germline, CDR1 SGHRS and CDR2 YFSETQ. CDR3 sequence: CASSFGGRAAFF. CDR3 DNA sequence: TGCGCCAGCAGCTTTGGAGGTAGGGCAGCTTTCTTT.